The next 25 T cell receptor beta chains were all read from a single sample in a study of Graves' ophthalmopathy and Graves' hyperthyroidism. Amplification targeted the TCR beta CDR3 regions, with RNA transcripts as the source material. The first round was an RT-PCR with HTBI primers, and the second round was a multiplex PCR. TCRdb re-analysed the multiplex PCR reads in MiXCR, keeping a single row per CDR3 protein. The repertoire has around 520,000 distinct CDR3 sequences, 39% of them found once; the top ten carry roughly 4.5%. The source material was peripheral blood or thyroid tissue (not recorded which). The receptors derive from an adult man with Graves' hyperthyroidism.

The chain is built from TRBV25-1 and TRBJ2-5; D is ambiguous. The CDR3 is made up of 14 amino acids. The V gene lost 0 bases and the J gene lost 1 base, with 6 bases spanning the gap. Germline V lookup: CDR1 MGHDK, CDR2 SYGVNS. The CDR3 protein is CASSEYTPQETQYF. The DNA for the CDR3 is TGTGCCAGCAGTGAATATACGCCCCAAGAGACCCAGTACTTC.

The table lists this clonotype with many counts. The chain recombines TRBV7-9 with TRBJ1-6, with 7 positions matching TRBD1. V shed 4 bases, J shed 4 bases, and the junction held 1 base outside the gene matches. The CDR3 is made up of 14 amino acids. Per the germline V gene, CDR1 is SEHNR and CDR2 is FQNEAQ (reference sequence). CDR3 sequence reads: CASSSGQYNSPLHF. Written as DNA, the CDR3 is TGTGCCAGCAGCTCGGGACAGTATAATTCACCCCTCCACTTT.

To note about this clonotype: This clone may be a read error of a much larger clone one base away. J is TRBJ2-6 and V is TRBV10-3; unclear D gene. The CDR3 contains 18 residues. CDR1 is ENHRY, CDR2 SYGVKD, per germline. In nucleotides, the CDR3 is TGTGCCAGCAGTGGACGACGGGTGGTTTCGGAAGGGGCCAACGTCCTGACTTTC. This codes for CASSGRRVVSEGANVLTF.

This clonotype was observed at least ten times. The chain has TRBV12-3 or TRBV12-4 and TRBJ1-1; possible D gene TRBD1, 5 bases. V lost 6 bases and J 7 bases, leaving 15 bases between the germline ends. This CDR3 has 13 amino acids. CDR3: CASRPLRAGEAFF. CDR3 DNA: TGTGCCAGCAGACCCCTCAGGGCAGGTGAAGCTTTCTTT.

V gene TRBV11-3 combines with J gene TRBJ2-5; D remains ambiguous. The better agreement between TRBJ2-1 and the DNA end casts doubt on the J call. The CDR3 spans 12 residues. Germline V CDR1 and CDR2: SGHNT, YENEEA. The DNA for the CDR3 is TGTGCCAGCAGCTTACTCCCCAATGAGCAGTTCTTC. Its protein is CASSLLPNEQFF.

This clonotype occurred many times. This chain joins TRBV2 and TRBJ2-5; the D is unclear. This CDR3 region has 13 residues. The V and J ends lost 5 bases and 7 bases respectively, with 14 bases between them. Germline CDR1 and CDR2: SNHLY and FYNNEI. CDR3: CASSPDRSGTQYF. The DNA for the CDR3 is TGTGCCAGCAGTCCAGACCGATCTGGGACCCAGTACTTC.

This clonotype has only a few counts. The chain links TRBV29-1 to TRBJ2-3; D not certain. Germline V gives CDR1 SQVTM, CDR2 ANQGSEA. The length of the CDR3 is 11 residues. The V gene lost 3 bases and the J gene lost 8 bases, with 9 bases spanning the gap. Here the CDR3 DNA reads TGCAGCGTTGAGAGTCGTTCTACGCAGTATTTT. It specifies CSVESRSTQYF.

The chain carries TRBV2 and TRBJ2-7; D remains unclear. CDR1 SNHLY and CDR2 FYNNEI come from the germline V gene. The CDR3 totals 11 residues. Trimming left V 8 bases short and J 7 bases short, with 12 bases between. The CDR3 here is CASVAGMEQYF. The CDR3, as DNA: TGTGCCAGCGTCGCCGGTATGGAGCAGTACTTC. Looking up the rest from reference TRBV2 and TRBJ2-7 gives the full variable domain: EPEVTQTPSHQVTQMGQEVILRCVPISNHLYFYWYRQILGQKVEFLVSFYNNEISEKSEIFDDQFSVERPDGSNFTLKIRSTKLEDSAMYFCASVAGMEQYFGPGTRLTVT.

The V call is TRBV5-4, the J call TRBJ1-1; weak D call: TRBD1 (5 bases). Trimming cost V 0 bases and J 0 bases, with 15 bases left between them. From germline, CDR1 is SGHNT and CDR2 YYREEE (reference sequence). This CDR3 is 17 amino acids long. The CDR3 region is CASSLALWGEMNTEAFF. DNA of the CDR3: TGTGCCAGCAGCTTGGCCCTTTGGGGGGAAATGAACACTGAAGCTTTCTTT.

Turning to this clonotype: Being one base from a much bigger clone, this may be a read error. The conserved phenylalanine or tryptophan is not found at the CDR3 terminus, so this likely reflects a read error. CDR3 region: CSAPGGHEQYS. The CDR3 DNA is TGCAGTGCCCCGGGGGGGCACGAGCAGTACTCC. The gene calls are TRBV20-1 and TRBJ2-7; TRBD2 matches at 8 bases. The CDR3 consists of 11 residues. Germline-derived CDR1 and CDR2 are DFQATT and SNEGSKA (reference sequence). V dropped 6 bases and J dropped 5; count of bases not matched to a gene: 3.

This clonotype was detected many times. The chain combines TRBV5-1 with TRBJ1-1; D is perhaps TRBD1 (5 bases). CDR1 is SGHRS, CDR2 YFSETQ, per germline. The ends were cut back, 4 bases at V and 1 base at J, with 11 bases in the middle. The CDR3 loop spans 14 amino acids. CDR3 nucleotide sequence: TGCGCCAGCAGCGCGGGACTGGGGAACACTGAAGCTTTCTTT. It codes for CASSAGLGNTEAFF.

The chain's CDR3 is CASSFTGVNTGANVLTF. The CDR3 bases are TGCGCCAGCAGCTTTACAGGCGTGAACACCGGGGCCAACGTCCTGACTTTC. This chain uses TRBV5-1 with TRBJ2-6, with D maybe TRBD1 (5 bases). This CDR3 has 17 amino acids. The V end was cut by 2 bases, the J end by 4 bases, with 16 bases between. Per germline, CDR1 SGHRS and CDR2 YFSETQ.

At least ten counts were recorded for this clonotype. The rearrangement joins TRBV20-1 to TRBJ2-5; 7 bases map to TRBD2. The CDR3 loop spans 13 amino acids. V gave up 4 bases and J gave up 5 bases; unmatched junction bases: 7. The germline gives CDR1 DFQATT, CDR2 SNEGSKA (reference sequence). Here the CDR3 DNA reads TGCAGTGCTACGGACGGGAGGTTGGAGACCCAGTACTTC. As protein: CSATDGRLETQYF.

The chain joins TRBV19 to TRBJ2-7; 12 nucleotides agree with TRBD1. V gave up 4 bases and J gave up 7 bases; unmatched junction bases: 11. Per germline, CDR1 LNHDA and CDR2 SQIVND (reference sequence). This CDR3 is 16 amino acids long. CDR3 coding DNA: TGTGCCAGTAGTAGCGGGACAGGGGGCTCCTACAATGAGCAGTACTTC. Its translation: CASSSGTGGSYNEQYF. Complete variable domain (other parts from reference TRBV19 and TRBJ2-7): DGGITQSPKYLFRKEGQNVTLSCEQNLNHDAMYWYRQDPGQGLRLIYYSQIVNDFQKGDIAEGYSVSREKKESFPLTVTSAQKNPTAFYLCASSSGTGGSYNEQYFGPGTRLTVT.

This clonotype was counted at least ten times. The chain couples TRBV12-5 to TRBJ1-6, with a weak D call TRBD1 (6 bases). The CDR3 runs 14 residues. Deletions cut 5 bases from V and 7 bases from J, with 12 bases between. Germline V lookup: CDR1 LGHNT, CDR2 FRNRAP. In nucleotides, the CDR3 is TGTGCTAGTGGTAAAGACCAGGGGAATTCACCCCTCCACTTT. Translation gives CASGKDQGNSPLHF. The full variable domain, with the rest looked up from reference TRBV12-5 and TRBJ1-6, is DARVTQTPRHKVTEMGQEVTMRCQPILGHNTVFWYRQTMMQGLELLAYFRNRAPLDDSGMPKDRFSAEMPDATLATLKIQPSEPRDSAVYFCASGKDQGNSPLHFGNGTRLTVT.

V gene TRBV11-2 combines with J gene TRBJ2-5; possible D gene TRBD2, 5 bases. The end of the DNA is better explained by TRBJ2-1, so the J call may be wrong. The CDR3 has 13 amino acids. Germline loops: CDR1 SGHAT, CDR2 FQNNGV. The chain's CDR3 is CASSLDSAGEQFF. CDR3 DNA sequence: TGTGCCAGCAGCTTAGACTCGGCGGGTGAGCAGTTCTTC.

J is TRBJ1-3 and V is TRBV2; 7 bases map to TRBD1. V lost 7 bases and J lost 7; bases outside the gene matches: 16. This CDR3 has 16 amino acids. Germline V gives CDR1 SNHLY, CDR2 FYNNEI. The CDR3: CASTLIGTALMNTIYF. The CDR3 bases are TGTGCCAGCACCCTAATTGGGACAGCCCTTATGAACACCATATATTTT.

A remark on this clonotype: Compared with germline, one end of the junction differs, possibly owing to a read error. This rearrangement joins TRBV5-6 to TRBJ2-6; the match to TRBD1 covers 9 bases. This CDR3 region has 18 residues. Germline lookup yields CDR1 SGHDT and CDR2 YYEEEE. The CDR3 DNA reads TGTGTCAGCAGCTTGGAGGGACAGGGACCCTATGGGGCCAACGTCCTGACTTTC. This translates into CVSSLEGQGPYGANVLTF. The full variable domain, with the rest looked up from reference TRBV5-6 and TRBJ2-6, is DAGVTQSPTHLIKTRGQQVTLRCSPKSGHDTVSWYQQALGQGPQFIFQYYEEEERQRGNFPDRFSGHQFPNYSSELNVNALLLGDSALYLCVSSLEGQGPYGANVLTFGAGSRLTVL.

This clonotype has a count of ten or more. The gene calls are TRBV10-2 and TRBJ1-3; tentatively, D is TRBD1 (5 bases). Trimming left V 0 bases short and J 0 bases short, with 9 bases between. Germline CDR1 and CDR2: WSHSY and SAAADI. This CDR3 has 16 residues. As DNA, the CDR3 is TGCGCCAGCAGTGAGTCGTACAGGAGCTCTGGAAACACCATATATTTT. Its protein is CASSESYRSSGNTIYF.

The chain recombines TRBV28 with TRBJ2-7, with a possible D match to TRBD1 (5 bases). CDR3 size: 15 residues. Germline CDR1 MDHEN, CDR2 SYDVKM. V was cut by 2 bases and J by 0 bases, with 11 bases left in between. The CDR3 protein is CASSLRGSLSYEQYF. CDR3 bases: TGTGCCAGCAGTTTAAGGGGTTCCCTCTCCTACGAGCAGTACTTC. Variable domain in full (rest from reference TRBV28 and TRBJ2-7): DVKVTQSSRYLVKRTGEKVFLECVQDMDHENMFWYRQDPGLGLRLIYFSYDVKMKEKGDIPEGYSVSREKKERFSLILESASTNQTSMYLCASSLRGSLSYEQYFGPGTRLTVT.

This clonotype was found once. The rearrangement joins TRBV20-1 to TRBJ2-3, with unresolved D. Germline V CDR1 and CDR2: DFQATT, SNEGSKA (reference sequence). V was trimmed by 4 bases and J by 2 bases, leaving 16 bases between them. This CDR3 region has 15 residues. CDR3 protein: CSAKPLVGYTDTQYF. CDR3 nucleotide sequence: TGCAGTGCTAAACCGTTGGTGGGGTACACAGATACGCAGTATTTT.

The J gene is TRBJ1-5, the V gene TRBV20-1; 9 bases align to TRBD1. Germline V gives CDR1 DFQATT, CDR2 SNEGSKA (reference sequence). Unmatched junction bases numbered 7, after V lost 4 bases and J lost 3 bases. The CDR3 sequence is 15 residues long. The CDR3 loop reads CSATRGDRDNQPQHF. The CDR3, as DNA: TGCAGTGCTACGAGGGGGGACAGGGACAATCAGCCCCAGCATTTT.

In this sample, this clonotype turned up a few times. The CDR3 is CSASGLAGFTDTQYF. CDR3 nucleotides: TGCAGTGCTAGTGGACTAGCGGGGTTCACAGATACGCAGTATTTT. J is TRBJ2-3 and V is TRBV20-1, with TRBD2 matching 12 bases. With V trimmed by 3 bases and J by 2 bases, 3 bases remained unmatched. The germline V gene has CDR1 DFQATT and CDR2 SNEGSKA (reference sequence). The CDR3 contains 15 residues.

In this sample, this clonotype turned up a few times. The chain couples TRBV27 to TRBJ2-7, with a weak D call TRBD2 (5 bases). There are 13 residues in the CDR3. Germline V gene sequence: CDR1 MNHEY, CDR2 SMNVEV (reference sequence). Trimming stripped 4 bases from V and 6 bases from J, with 13 bases between. The CDR3 sequence is CASSSGPRGEQYF. The CDR3 nucleotides read TGTGCCAGCAGTTCCGGGCCCCGGGGCGAGCAGTACTTC.

This clonotype was detected a few times. CDR3 amino acids: CASSLYGGLSTDTQYF. The CDR3 DNA is TGTGCCAGCAGCTTATACGGTGGACTTAGCACAGATACGCAGTATTTT. J is TRBJ2-3 and V is TRBV7-3; D perhaps matches TRBD2 (5 bases). V lost 2 bases and J 0 bases, leaving 12 bases between the germline ends. Germline lookup yields CDR1 SGHTA and CDR2 FQGTGA. CDR3 size: 16 residues.